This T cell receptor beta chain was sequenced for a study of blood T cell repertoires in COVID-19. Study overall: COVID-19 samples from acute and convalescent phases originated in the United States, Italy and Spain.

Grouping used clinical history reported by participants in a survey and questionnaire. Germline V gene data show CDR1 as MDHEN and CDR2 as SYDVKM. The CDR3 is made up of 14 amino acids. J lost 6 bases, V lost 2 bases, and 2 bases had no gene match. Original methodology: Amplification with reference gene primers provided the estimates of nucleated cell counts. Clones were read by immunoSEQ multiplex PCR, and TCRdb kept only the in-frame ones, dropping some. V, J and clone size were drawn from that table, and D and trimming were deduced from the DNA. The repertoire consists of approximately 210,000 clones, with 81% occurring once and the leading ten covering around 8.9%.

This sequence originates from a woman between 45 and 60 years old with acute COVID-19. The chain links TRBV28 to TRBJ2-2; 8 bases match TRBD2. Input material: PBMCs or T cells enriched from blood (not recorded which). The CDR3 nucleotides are TGTGCCAGCAGTTTACAAGCGGGGGCCGGGGAGCTGTTTTTT. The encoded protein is CASSLQAGAGELFF.